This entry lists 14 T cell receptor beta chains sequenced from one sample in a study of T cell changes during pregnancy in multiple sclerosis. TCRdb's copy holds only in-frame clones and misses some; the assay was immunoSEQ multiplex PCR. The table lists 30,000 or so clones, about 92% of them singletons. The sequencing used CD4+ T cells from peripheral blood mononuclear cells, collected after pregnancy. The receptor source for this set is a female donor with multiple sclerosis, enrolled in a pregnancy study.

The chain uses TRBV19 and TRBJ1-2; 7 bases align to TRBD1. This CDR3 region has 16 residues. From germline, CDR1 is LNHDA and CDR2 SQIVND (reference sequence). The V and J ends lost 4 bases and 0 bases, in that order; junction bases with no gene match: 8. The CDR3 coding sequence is TGTGCCAGTAGTACCTTGGACAGGCGAGCTAACTATGGCTACACCTTC. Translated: CASSTLDRRANYGYTF.

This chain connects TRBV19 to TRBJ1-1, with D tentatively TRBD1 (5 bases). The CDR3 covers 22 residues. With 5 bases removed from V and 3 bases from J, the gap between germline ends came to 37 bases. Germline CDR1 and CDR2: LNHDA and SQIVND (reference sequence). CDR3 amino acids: CASSPGRFPLKTRWSGHTEAFF. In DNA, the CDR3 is TGTGCCAGTAGTCCAGGGCGCTTCCCCCTCAAAACGCGATGGTCTGGGCACACTGAAGCTTTCTTT.

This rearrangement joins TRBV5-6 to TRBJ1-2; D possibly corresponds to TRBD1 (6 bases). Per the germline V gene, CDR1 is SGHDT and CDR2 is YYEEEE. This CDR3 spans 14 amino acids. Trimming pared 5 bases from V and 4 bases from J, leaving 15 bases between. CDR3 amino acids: CASRSRGLGYGYTF. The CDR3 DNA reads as TGTGCCAGCAGATCGCGGGGGCTAGGCTATGGCTACACCTTC.

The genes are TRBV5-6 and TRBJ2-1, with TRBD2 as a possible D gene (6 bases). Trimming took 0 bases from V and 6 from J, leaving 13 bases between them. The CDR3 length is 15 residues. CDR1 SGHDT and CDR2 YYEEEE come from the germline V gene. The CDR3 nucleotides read TGTGCCAGCAGCTTGGTGCGGCAGGGAGGCAATGAGCAGTTCTTC. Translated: CASSLVRQGGNEQFF.

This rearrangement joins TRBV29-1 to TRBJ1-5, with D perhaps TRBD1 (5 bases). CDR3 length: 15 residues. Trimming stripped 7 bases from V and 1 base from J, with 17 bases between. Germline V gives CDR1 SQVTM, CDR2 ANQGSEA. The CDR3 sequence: CSAASGTQSNQPQHF. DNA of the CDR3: TGCAGCGCCGCATCCGGGACTCAGAGCAATCAGCCCCAGCATTTT. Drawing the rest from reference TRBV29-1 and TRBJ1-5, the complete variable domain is SAVISQKPSRDICQRGTSLTIQCQVDSQVTMMFWYRQQPGQSLTLIATANQGSEATYESGFVIDKFPISRPNLTFSTLTVSNMSPEDSSIYLCSAASGTQSNQPQHFGDGTRLSIL.

CDR3 sequence reads: CASSLSGSVETQYF. In DNA, the CDR3 is TGTGCCAGCAGTTTATCTGGTAGCGTGGAGACCCAGTACTTC. The V gene is TRBV27, the J gene TRBJ2-5, with D perhaps matching TRBD2 (5 bases). V was trimmed by 0 bases and J by 5 bases, leaving 10 bases between them. CDR1 is MNHEY, CDR2 SMNVEV, per germline (reference sequence). This CDR3 has 14 residues.

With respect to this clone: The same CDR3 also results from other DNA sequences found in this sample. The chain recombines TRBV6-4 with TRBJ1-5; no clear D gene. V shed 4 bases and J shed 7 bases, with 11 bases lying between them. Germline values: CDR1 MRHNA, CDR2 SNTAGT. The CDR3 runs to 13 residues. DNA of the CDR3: TGTGCCAGCAGTGCGGAGGAGAACCAGCCCCAGCATTTT. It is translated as CASSAEENQPQHF.

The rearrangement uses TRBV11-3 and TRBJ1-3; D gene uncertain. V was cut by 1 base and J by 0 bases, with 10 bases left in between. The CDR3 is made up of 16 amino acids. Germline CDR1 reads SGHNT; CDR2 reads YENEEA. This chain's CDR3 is CASSLGAGGSGNTIYF. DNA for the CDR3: TGTGCCAGCAGCTTAGGGGCAGGAGGCTCTGGAAACACCATATATTTT.

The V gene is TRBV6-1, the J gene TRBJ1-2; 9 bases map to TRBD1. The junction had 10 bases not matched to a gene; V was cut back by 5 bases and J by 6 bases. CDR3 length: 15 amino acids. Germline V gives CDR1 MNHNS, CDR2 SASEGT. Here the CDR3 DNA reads TGTGCCAGCAGTCCTTGGGGACAGGGACTAAATGGCTACACCTTC. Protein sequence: CASSPWGQGLNGYTF.

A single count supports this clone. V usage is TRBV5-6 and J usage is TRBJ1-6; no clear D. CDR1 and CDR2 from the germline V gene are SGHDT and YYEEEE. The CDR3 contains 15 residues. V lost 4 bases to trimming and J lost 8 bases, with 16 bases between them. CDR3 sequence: CASSRVGGEDSPLHF. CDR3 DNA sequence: TGTGCCAGCAGCCGAGTTGGCGGTGAGGATTCACCCCTCCACTTT.

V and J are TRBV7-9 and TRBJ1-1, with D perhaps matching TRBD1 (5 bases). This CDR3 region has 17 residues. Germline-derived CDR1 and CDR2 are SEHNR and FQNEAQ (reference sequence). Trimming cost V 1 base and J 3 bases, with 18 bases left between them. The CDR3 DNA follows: TGTGCCAGCAGCTTAGGACAGCTAGACCGCGGGGACACTGAAGCTTTCTTT. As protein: CASSLGQLDRGDTEAFF.

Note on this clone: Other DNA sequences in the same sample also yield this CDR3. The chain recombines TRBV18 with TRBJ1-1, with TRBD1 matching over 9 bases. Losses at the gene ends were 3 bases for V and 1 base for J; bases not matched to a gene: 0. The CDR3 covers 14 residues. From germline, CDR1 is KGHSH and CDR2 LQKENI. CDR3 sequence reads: CASSPDRGNTEAFF. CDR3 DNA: TGTGCCAGCTCACCGGACAGGGGGAACACTGAAGCTTTCTTT. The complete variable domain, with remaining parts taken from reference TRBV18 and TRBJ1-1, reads NAGVMQNPRHLVRRRGQEARLRCSPMKGHSHVYWYRQLPEEGLKFMVYLQKENIIDESGMPKERFSAEFPKEGPSILRIQQVVRGDSAAYFCASSPDRGNTEAFFGQGTRLTVV.

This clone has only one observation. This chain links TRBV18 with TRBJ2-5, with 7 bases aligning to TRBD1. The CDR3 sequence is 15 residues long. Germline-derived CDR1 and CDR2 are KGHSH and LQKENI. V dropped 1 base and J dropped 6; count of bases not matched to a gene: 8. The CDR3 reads CASSPLLQGMKTQYF. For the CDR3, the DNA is TGTGCCAGCTCACCACTATTACAGGGGATGAAGACCCAGTACTTC.

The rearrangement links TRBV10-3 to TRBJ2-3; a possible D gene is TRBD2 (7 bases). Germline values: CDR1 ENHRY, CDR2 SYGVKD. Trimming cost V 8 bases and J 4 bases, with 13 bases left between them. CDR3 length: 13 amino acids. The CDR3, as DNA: TGTGCCATCCGAGGGGGGGAATCAGATACGCAGTATTTT. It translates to CAIRGGESDTQYF.